This T cell receptor (beta chain) was retrieved from a study of T cell clones after liver transplantation. For the study at large: Pre-transplant mixed lymphocyte reactions yielded third-party-reactive TCRbeta sequences as comparators for graft-donor-reactive sequences. Whole-study findings and limits: Post-transplant, graft-donor-reactive CD4 TCRbeta sequences in blood dropped significantly in 5 of 8 subjects.

As for this clone: The antigen is unknown.

Assay: immunoSEQ multiplex PCR; the TCRdb copy retains only in-frame clones and omits some. This table has over 90,000 clones, about 88% appearing once. Germline CDR1 and CDR2: MNHNS and SASEGT. This CDR3 has 14 residues. Trimming at V came to 6 bases and at J to 2 bases, leaving 2 bases not matched to a gene. The sequence was obtained from a human patient who received a liver transplant. Some T cells may possibly be graft donor cells. The chain combines TRBV6-1 with TRBJ2-7; TRBD2 matches 12 bases. The input for sequencing was CD4+ T cells from blood, taken around 50 months after liver transplant. The CDR3, as DNA: TGTGCCAGCAGCCTAGCGGGAGGGCCCTACGAGCAGTACTTC. This codes for CASSLAGGPYEQYF.